Listed here are 8 T cell receptor beta chains from one sample, sequenced in a study of T cell repertoires in cytomegalovirus infection. TCRdb re-analysed the reads in MiXCR, keeping a single row per CDR3 protein. Of hundreds of thousands of distinct CDR3 sequences in the sample, 15% to 20% were seen once. The sample consisted of PBMCs. The receptors originated from a human donor in good health (CMV status not recorded). Some clones in this sample may be carry-over from other donors' samples.

This chain links TRBV6-6 with TRBJ2-2; no definite D call. CDR1 MNHNY and CDR2 SVGAGI come from the germline V gene (reference sequence). V lost 2 bases, J lost 7 bases, and 8 bases lay in between. This CDR3 is built from 13 residues. CDR3 region: CASSYPTLGELFF. Here the CDR3 DNA reads TGTGCCAGCAGTTACCCGACACTCGGGGAGCTGTTTTTT.

Only a few counts were recorded for this clonotype. The J gene is TRBJ2-7, the V gene TRBV20-1; 7 bases fit TRBD2. V gave up 2 bases and J gave up 1 base; unmatched junction bases: 8. From germline, CDR1 is DFQATT and CDR2 SNEGSKA (reference sequence). CDR3 length: 15 residues. CDR3 loop: CSARPPASGSYEQYF. As DNA, the CDR3 is TGCAGTGCTAGACCGCCGGCTAGCGGTTCCTACGAGCAGTACTTC.

The V call is TRBV24-1, the J call TRBJ2-3; TRBD2 is a possible D gene (6 bases). V was clipped by 4 bases and J by 11 bases, with 15 bases between them. CDR3 length: 13 residues. Germline values: CDR1 KGHDR, CDR2 SFDVKD. The CDR3 DNA follows: TGTGCCACCAGTGAACTCACTAGCTTAGAGCAGTATTTT. Its translation: CATSELTSLEQYF.

This clonotype was seen at least ten times. The gene calls are TRBV7-4 and TRBJ1-6, with D uncertain. Germline CDR1 is SGHVT and CDR2 is SQSDAQ. The V end was cut by 4 bases, the J end by 2 bases, with 12 bases between. The CDR3 spans 16 residues. CDR3 sequence (DNA): TGTGCCAGCAGCTCGGTTGAGGTTACCTATAATTCACCCCTCCACTTT. Protein: CASSSVEVTYNSPLHF. Full variable domain (remainder filled in from reference TRBV7-4 and TRBJ1-6): GAGVSQSPRYKVAKRGRDVALRCDSISGHVTLYWYRQTLGQGSEVLTYSQSDAQRDKSGRPSGRFSAERPERSVSTLKIQRTEQGDSAVYLCASSSVEVTYNSPLHFGNGTRLTVT.

This clonotype has a count of ten or more. The V and J genes are TRBV5-4 and TRBJ2-7; D might be TRBD1 (6 bases). The CDR3 extends over 15 amino acids. The V gene's germline CDR1 is SGHNT and CDR2 YYREEE (reference sequence). The germline V and J ends were trimmed by 2 bases and 5 bases, with 17 bases remaining between them. CDR3 sequence: CASSFNLDSTHEQYF. The CDR3 region has the DNA TGTGCCAGCAGCTTTAACTTGGACAGTACCCACGAGCAGTACTTC.

The chain's CDR3 is CSARLGGTGGSPLHF. As DNA, the CDR3 is TGCAGTGCTCGTCTCGGCGGGACAGGGGGATCACCCCTCCACTTT. The chain couples TRBV20-1 to TRBJ1-6; 11 nucleotides match TRBD1. The CDR3 contains 15 residues. The V gene end was trimmed by 5 bases and the J gene end by 10 bases; junction bases not matched to a gene: 10. CDR1 DFQATT and CDR2 SNEGSKA come from the germline V gene (reference sequence).

This clonotype was counted many times. CDR3 amino acids: CASSLGFLGPYEQYF. CDR3 sequence (DNA): TGTGCCAGCAGCTTAGGGTTTCTCGGCCCCTACGAGCAGTACTTC. The chain carries TRBV7-9 and TRBJ2-7; D is unresolved. Germline CDR1 is SEHNR and CDR2 is FQNEAQ (reference sequence). V was shortened by 1 base and J by 2 bases, with 12 bases between the two germline ends. The CDR3 totals 15 residues.

This clonotype was seen more than once but under ten times. V gene TRBV6-2 or TRBV6-3 combines with J gene TRBJ2-5, with TRBD1 matching 9 bases. The length of the CDR3 is 14 residues. V shed 9 bases and J 1 base; nucleotides not matched to a gene: 6. Germline assignment: CDR1 MNHEY and CDR2 SVGEGT. The CDR3 reads CASVRDRAQETQYF. In DNA, the CDR3 is TGTGCCAGTGTACGGGACAGGGCCCAAGAGACCCAGTACTTC.